The 25 T cell receptor beta chains in this list originate from one sample, sequenced in a study of CD8 T cells in ankylosing spondylitis. TCRdb fed the 5' RACE reads into MiXCR, producing one record per CDR3 protein. Among a few hundred thousand distinct CDR3 sequences listed, around 21% were seen once. Source material: blood, either unsorted or a sorted T cell fraction (not recorded which). These receptors were taken from a female donor with ankylosing spondylitis or in good health (not recorded which).

This clonotype was found a few times. The V and J genes are TRBV10-3 and TRBJ2-3; 8 nucleotides align to TRBD1. The junction had 5 bases not matched to a gene; V was cut back by 7 bases and J by 5 bases. The CDR3 extends over 13 amino acids. Germline V gene data show CDR1 as ENHRY and CDR2 as SYGVKD. For the CDR3, the DNA is TGTGCCATCAAACCGGACAGGGAAGATACGCAGTATTTT. Amino acids: CAIKPDREDTQYF.

The chain carries TRBV5-1 and TRBJ2-2; D uncertain. Germline V gives CDR1 SGHRS, CDR2 YFSETQ. The V and J ends lost 0 bases and 2 bases respectively, with 11 bases between them. This CDR3 has 16 residues. In DNA form, the CDR3 reads TGCGCCAGCAGCTTGGAACTCACGGATAACACCGGGGAGCTGTTTTTT. This gives the protein CASSLELTDNTGELFF.

This clonotype appeared a few times. This rearrangement joins TRBV20-1 to TRBJ2-1, with TRBD2 matching over 7 bases. Germline lookup yields CDR1 DFQATT and CDR2 SNEGSKA (reference sequence). The CDR3 loop spans 13 amino acids. Trimming cost V 2 bases and J 14 bases; bases outside gene matches: 12. This chain's CDR3 is CSARTAVGGGEFF. The CDR3 DNA reads as TGCAGTGCTAGAACCGCTGTGGGGGGGGGAGAGTTCTTC.

V gene TRBV6-2 or TRBV6-3 combines with J gene TRBJ2-2, with TRBD2 matching 7 bases. Per germline, CDR1 MNHEY and CDR2 SVGEGT. V lost 7 bases and J lost 6; bases outside the gene matches: 5. The CDR3 covers 13 residues. CDR3 amino acids: CASNRAGPGELFF. CDR3 nucleotide sequence: TGTGCCAGCAACCGAGCGGGACCCGGGGAGCTGTTTTTT.

This clonotype was counted only a few times. The chain uses TRBV2 and TRBJ2-1, with a tentative D call TRBD2 (6 bases). The germline V and J ends were trimmed by 4 bases and 4 bases, with 11 bases remaining between them. Germline CDR1 and CDR2: SNHLY and FYNNEI. The CDR3 has 14 amino acids. This CDR3 is CASSALSGYNEQFF. CDR3 sequence (DNA): TGTGCCAGCAGTGCCCTCAGCGGGTACAATGAGCAGTTCTTC.

In its sample, this clonotype was seen a few times. The CDR3 DNA is TGTGCCTGGAGTGAGGAGTCTAGCGGGCCCCTCTGGGAGCAGTACTTC. It is translated as CAWSEESSGPLWEQYF. The V gene is TRBV30, the J gene TRBJ2-7; 8 nucleotides align to TRBD2. The J segment lost 7 bases and the V segment lost 1 base, leaving 15 bases of the junction unmatched. The CDR3 is made up of 16 amino acids. Germline CDR1 reads GTSNPN; CDR2 reads SVGIG (reference sequence).

The rearrangement links TRBV2 to TRBJ2-7; TRBD1 might be the D (6 bases). The CDR3 consists of 13 residues. Trimming shortened V by 7 bases and J by 0 bases, and 10 bases separated the two germline ends. Germline V gene lookup returns CDR1 SNHLY and CDR2 FYNNEI. Here the CDR3 reads CASNRQVSYEQYF. The CDR3, as DNA: TGTGCCAGCAATCGACAGGTCTCCTACGAGCAGTACTTC.

This chain links TRBV4-1 with TRBJ1-3; perhaps TRBD1 as D (5 bases). Deletions cut 10 bases from V and 4 bases from J, with 11 bases between. CDR1 and CDR2 (germline): MGHRA, YSYEKL. This CDR3 comprises 12 residues. The CDR3 DNA is TGCGCCACCGGAGGGGACGGAAACACCATATATTTT. Translating gives CATGGDGNTIYF.

The chain is built from TRBV20-1 and TRBJ2-7, with TRBD2 matching over 7 bases. CDR1 and CDR2 from the germline V gene are DFQATT and SNEGSKA (reference sequence). The CDR3 has 15 residues. Trimming cost V 2 bases and J 5 bases; bases outside gene matches: 12. The CDR3 sequence is CSARRPGGSLHEQYF. The DNA for the CDR3 is TGCAGTGCTAGAAGGCCCGGCGGGAGTCTCCACGAGCAGTACTTC.

A few counts support this clonotype. The chain carries TRBV7-2 and TRBJ1-1; a weak D match, TRBD1 (5 bases). Looked up from germline, CDR1 is SGHTA and CDR2 is FQGNSA. The V and J ends lost 4 bases and 0 bases respectively, with 12 bases between them. This CDR3 is 15 amino acids long. CDR3 sequence (DNA): TGTGCCAGCAGCTGGGTCGGGGCGGTGAACACTGAAGCTTTCTTT. It encodes CASSWVGAVNTEAFF.

This chain connects TRBV10-1 to TRBJ2-1; perhaps TRBD1 as D (6 bases). Germline V gives CDR1 WNHNN, CDR2 SYGVQD (reference sequence). V was shortened by 0 bases and J by 2 bases, with 11 bases between the two germline ends. The CDR3 length is 16 residues. The CDR3 region has the DNA TGCGCCAGCAGTGAGTCGGCAGGGGCCCCCTACAATGAGCAGTTCTTC. The encoded protein is CASSESAGAPYNEQFF.

The gene calls are TRBV5-1 and TRBJ1-1; 8 nucleotides align to TRBD1. Trimming took 4 bases from V and 0 from J; bases not matched to a gene: 8. CDR1 SGHRS and CDR2 YFSETQ come from the germline V gene. The CDR3 covers 16 residues. This CDR3 is CASSGRQGPMNTEAFF. Here the CDR3 DNA reads TGCGCCAGCAGCGGTCGACAGGGGCCCATGAACACTGAAGCTTTCTTT.

The chain has TRBV12-3 or TRBV12-4 and TRBJ2-3, with D unresolved. V was cut by 5 bases and J by 4 bases, with 10 bases left in between. CDR3 size: 13 residues. CDR3 nucleotide sequence: TGTGCCAGCAGTCGGATCCCCGCAGATACGCAGTATTTT. Protein: CASSRIPADTQYF.

The CDR3 region is CASSSRGSGRGNEQFF. CDR3 coding DNA: TGTGCCAGCAGTTCACGTGGTAGCGGGAGGGGAAATGAGCAGTTCTTC. V usage is TRBV12-3 or TRBV12-4 and J usage is TRBJ2-1; 11 nucleotides align to TRBD2. V shed 4 bases and J 7 bases; nucleotides not matched to a gene: 9. The CDR3 runs to 16 residues.

The sample holds a few counts of this clonotype. The rearrangement uses TRBV10-3 and TRBJ1-1; no clear D. The CDR3 is 14 amino acids. Germline V gene data show CDR1 as ENHRY and CDR2 as SYGVKD. Trimming left V 0 bases short and J 3 bases short, with 8 bases between. CDR3 nucleotide sequence: TGTGCCATCAGTGAGTCGGTAAGGGACACTGAAGCTTTCTTT. Amino acids: CAISESVRDTEAFF.

This clonotype was counted only a few times. This chain connects TRBV7-2 to TRBJ1-5; possible D gene TRBD1, 5 bases. V lost 4 bases, J lost 5 bases, and 15 bases lay in between. The germline CDR1 and CDR2 sequences are SGHTA and FQGNSA. The CDR3 is made up of 15 amino acids. This CDR3 reads CASSWGGIRDQPQHF. The CDR3 nucleotides are TGTGCCAGCAGCTGGGGGGGGATTAGGGATCAGCCCCAGCATTTT.

The J gene is TRBJ2-5, the V gene TRBV2; TRBD1 might be the D (5 bases). Germline V gives CDR1 SNHLY, CDR2 FYNNEI. This CDR3 is built from 15 residues. V lost 8 bases to trimming and J lost 3 bases, with 19 bases between them. CDR3 sequence: CASFLPGFREETQYF. Written as DNA, the CDR3 is TGTGCCAGCTTCCTCCCAGGGTTTCGCGAAGAGACCCAGTACTTC. Combining the CDR3 with reference TRBV2 and TRBJ2-5 gives the whole variable domain EPEVTQTPSHQVTQMGQEVILRCVPISNHLYFYWYRQILGQKVEFLVSFYNNEISEKSEIFDDQFSVERPDGSNFTLKIRSTKLEDSAMYFCASFLPGFREETQYFGPGTRLLVL.

V is TRBV19 and J is TRBJ2-1; possibly TRBD2 for D (5 bases). Germline loops: CDR1 LNHDA, CDR2 SQIVND (reference sequence). Trimming took 5 bases from V and 8 from J, leaving 16 bases between them. The CDR3 sequence is 14 residues long. CDR3 nucleotide sequence: TGTGCCAGTAGTTCTCCCGACGGGGTGGATGAGCAGTTCTTC. Translated, it gives CASSSPDGVDEQFF.

The chain has TRBV2 and TRBJ2-1; TRBD2 aligns across 7 bases. This CDR3 contains 15 residues. Trimming took 0 bases from V and 9 from J; bases not matched to a gene: 8. The germline CDR1 and CDR2 sequences are SNHLY and FYNNEI. CDR3 protein: CASSEAGSGVIEQFF. Written as DNA, the CDR3 is TGTGCCAGCAGTGAAGCGGGAAGCGGGGTGATTGAGCAGTTCTTC. The full variable domain, with the rest looked up from reference TRBV2 and TRBJ2-1, is EPEVTQTPSHQVTQMGQEVILRCVPISNHLYFYWYRQILGQKVEFLVSFYNNEISEKSEIFDDQFSVERPDGSNFTLKIRSTKLEDSAMYFCASSEAGSGVIEQFFGPGTRLTVL.

There are many counts of this clonotype. The rearrangement uses TRBV12-3 or TRBV12-4 and TRBJ1-2, with a possible D match to TRBD1 (5 bases). V was trimmed by 4 bases and J by 5 bases, leaving 8 bases between them. This CDR3 region has 12 residues. The CDR3: CASSSGGYGYTF. CDR3 DNA sequence: TGTGCCAGCAGTTCCGGGGGATATGGCTACACCTTC.

This chain connects TRBV19 to TRBJ2-1, with D possibly being TRBD2 (6 bases). Germline CDR1 LNHDA, CDR2 SQIVND (reference sequence). The V gene lost 5 bases and the J gene lost 10 bases, with 15 bases spanning the gap. The CDR3 has 13 residues. The CDR3 DNA reads as TGTGCCAGTAGTCCCCGGGCCCGGGGGGAGCAGTTCTTC. It specifies CASSPRARGEQFF.

This clonotype was picked up many times. The chain couples TRBV6-6 to TRBJ2-1; D not certain. This CDR3 has 12 residues. The germline CDR1 and CDR2 sequences are MNHNY and SVGAGI (reference sequence). V lost 6 bases and J lost 8, with 11 bases in between. As DNA, the CDR3 is TGTGCCAGCAGCCAAACTCGGGATGAGCAGTTCTTC. This sequence encodes CASSQTRDEQFF.

This clonotype was picked up a small number of times. This rearrangement joins TRBV25-1 to TRBJ1-2; 7 positions agree with TRBD1. The CDR3 loop spans 11 amino acids. CDR1 is MGHDK, CDR2 SYGVNS, per germline. V shed 7 bases and J 8 bases; nucleotides not matched to a gene: 4. CDR3 sequence: CASNQGQGYTF. For the CDR3, the DNA is TGTGCCAGCAATCAGGGACAGGGCTACACCTTC.

This clonotype was observed a few times. The chain carries TRBV20-1 and TRBJ2-1; no firm D call. The germline gives CDR1 DFQATT, CDR2 SNEGSKA (reference sequence). The CDR3 is 13 residues long. V was pared by 1 base and J by 2 bases, with 6 bases between. The DNA of the CDR3 is TGCAGTGCTAGAGGGCGGCCCTACAATGAGCAGTTCTTC. This encodes CSARGRPYNEQFF.

The chain joins TRBV5-5 to TRBJ2-7; 7 nucleotides agree with TRBD1. CDR1 and CDR2 (germline): SGHKS, YYEKEE (reference sequence). Trimming removed 5 bases from V and 2 bases from J; junction bases left unmatched: 10. This CDR3 is 15 amino acids long. The CDR3, as DNA: TGTGCCAGCAGGAAGACCGGGACAGAGGCCTACGAGCAGTACTTC. It specifies CASRKTGTEAYEQYF.